The TCR beta chain described here comes from a study of siplizumab effects on memory and regulatory T cells. Regarding the study as a whole: Naive T cells seemed more diverse than memory cells; they also seemed major alloresponse contributors.

V lost 0 bases, J lost 3 bases, and 10 bases stayed unmatched. This CDR3 region has 17 residues. Germline CDR1 and CDR2: SGHAT and FQNNGV. TCRdb keeps only in-frame clones here, not all; method: immunoSEQ multiplex PCR. The sample shows approximately 100,000 clones, approximately 91% of them seen only once. This clone appeared once. As yet, its antigen is unknown. The sequencing input was CD4+ T cells sorted from blood. The rearrangement links TRBV11-2 to TRBJ1-2; 7 nucleotides match TRBD1. The TCR comes from a human donor in good health. Some clones in this sample may be carry-over from other donors' samples. The CDR3 reads CASSLEDRPTADYGYTF. In DNA form, the CDR3 reads TGTGCCAGCAGCTTAGAGGACAGGCCCACGGCCGACTATGGCTACACCTTC.